This T cell receptor beta chain was obtained from a study of blood T cell repertoires in COVID-19. Turning to the study itself: Italy, Spain and the United States were the sources of the convalescent and acute COVID-19 samples. Nucleic acid was either cDNA or gDNA, and it came from T cells, B-cell-depleted T cells, or PBMCs.

The protocol was immunoSEQ multiplex PCR, while the TCRdb copy is restricted to in-frame clones and leaves out a portion. Of over 300,000 clones in the sample, around 85% were seen once. This clone was seen a few times. Per the germline V gene, CDR1 is KGHDR and CDR2 is SFDVKD. This CDR3 is built from 14 residues. The ends were cut back, 4 bases at V and 2 bases at J, with 9 bases in the middle. This receptor was identified in a human donor in a cohort sampled during active COVID-19. The chain uses TRBV24-1 and TRBJ2-3, with D perhaps matching TRBD1 (6 bases). Sequencing input: peripheral blood. In DNA form, the CDR3 reads TGTGCCACCAGTGACTACAGGGACACAGATACGCAGTATTTT. It specifies CATSDYRDTDTQYF.